The 2 T cell receptor beta chains given below trace back to one sample, sequenced in a study of cytomegalovirus exposure and HLA in healthy donors. Vbeta (60) and Jbeta (13) primers were used in the PCR. TCRdb's copy holds only in-frame clones and misses some; the assay was immunoSEQ multiplex PCR. Seen here are 150,000 or so clones, 65% to 80% observed once, and the top ten hold about 2.7%. Sequencing input: PBMCs. These receptors were taken from a man in his late teens or twenties in good health and CMV-seronegative.

In DNA, the CDR3 is TGTGCCAGCTCACCTGGGACAGGGCTCAACACCGGGGAGCTGTTTTTT. Amino acids: CASSPGTGLNTGELFF. The chain recombines TRBV18 with TRBJ2-2; 9 bases agree with TRBD1. CDR1 KGHSH and CDR2 LQKENI come from the germline V gene. V shed 3 bases, J shed 2 bases, and the junction held 4 bases outside the gene matches. The CDR3 is 16 residues long. The full variable domain, in which reference TRBV18 and TRBJ2-2 provide the parts outside the CDR3, is NAGVMQNPRHLVRRRGQEARLRCSPMKGHSHVYWYRQLPEEGLKFMVYLQKENIIDESGMPKERFSAEFPKEGPSILRIQQVVRGDSAAYFCASSPGTGLNTGELFFGEGSRLTVL.

This clone came up a few times. The chain carries TRBV29-1 and TRBJ1-1; D remains ambiguous. Germline values: CDR1 SQVTM, CDR2 ANQGSEA. The CDR3 is 14 amino acids. V dropped 0 bases and J dropped 5 bases, with 13 bases sitting between them. The CDR3: CSVEEPVRGTEAFF. The CDR3, as DNA: TGCAGCGTTGAAGAGCCTGTTCGAGGAACTGAAGCTTTCTTT.